A single sample gave rise to the 32 T cell receptor beta chains below, sequenced in a study of shared clonotypes between healthy human individuals. Repertoires were generated with immunoSEQ multiplex PCR, while TCRdb's copy carries only in-frame clones and drops some. The table includes 2 million to 2.5 million clones, approximately 95% detected once. The sequenced sample was naive CD4+ T cells from PBMCs. The subset: CD45RA+ positively selected. These receptors were taken from a man between 18 and 35 years old in good health. Some clones in this sample may be carry-over from other donors' samples.

The rearrangement uses TRBV2 and TRBJ2-1; D might be TRBD2 (5 bases). The CDR3 has 16 residues. Germline-derived CDR1 and CDR2 are SNHLY and FYNNEI. V gave up 6 bases and J gave up 6 bases, with 21 bases separating them. The CDR3 spells CASSSGSDPGSNEQFF. The CDR3 DNA reads as TGTGCCAGCAGCTCGGGATCAGACCCGGGGAGCAATGAGCAGTTCTTC.

The chain recombines TRBV4-1 with TRBJ1-1, with D unresolved. V lost 2 bases and J 8 bases, leaving 18 bases between the germline ends. The germline CDR1 and CDR2 sequences are MGHRA and YSYEKL. This CDR3 spans 15 amino acids. The CDR3: CASSQKVQRVPEAFF. DNA of the CDR3: TGCGCCAGCAGCCAAAAGGTACAGAGGGTCCCCGAAGCTTTCTTT.

J is TRBJ1-1 and V is TRBV28; no reliable D call. The CDR3 runs to 12 residues. Trimming cost V 3 bases and J 11 bases, with 13 bases left between them. Germline V lookup: CDR1 MDHEN, CDR2 SYDVKM. CDR3 nucleotides: TGTGCCAGCAGTTTGGACGGGGAGGTGGCTTTCTTT. This encodes CASSLDGEVAFF.

The chain couples TRBV11-2 to TRBJ2-2; unclear D gene. The CDR3 is 12 residues long. The germline V gene has CDR1 SGHAT and CDR2 FQNNGV. V gave up 2 bases and J gave up 6 bases, with 4 bases separating them. CDR3 region: CASSLRAGELFF. Written as DNA, the CDR3 is TGTGCCAGCAGCTTAAGGGCCGGGGAGCTGTTTTTT.

This CDR3 is CSARQAYGYTF. The DNA for the CDR3 is TGCAGTGCTAGACAGGCCTATGGCTACACCTTC. The rearrangement links TRBV20-1 to TRBJ1-2; D not certain. The V gene's germline CDR1 is DFQATT and CDR2 SNEGSKA (reference sequence). This CDR3 contains 11 residues. The ends were cut back, 2 bases at V and 4 bases at J, with 5 bases in the middle.

The chain links TRBV28 to TRBJ1-5, with 10 bases lining up with TRBD1. The length of the CDR3 is 14 residues. Germline loops: CDR1 MDHEN, CDR2 SYDVKM. The junction had 5 bases not matched to a gene; V was cut back by 5 bases and J by 7 bases. The CDR3 DNA sequence: TGTGCCAGCAGTACGACAGGGGGCAGCCAGCCCCAGCATTTT. This encodes CASSTTGGSQPQHF.

A remark on this clone: The sample has other DNA sequences that encode this CDR3 too. The chain has TRBV28 and TRBJ1-2; no reliable D call. CDR1 is MDHEN and CDR2 is SYDVKM in the germline V gene. The CDR3 runs to 11 residues. V was clipped by 6 bases and J by 4 bases, with 6 bases between them. The CDR3 region is CASSWVYGYTF. The CDR3 region has the DNA TGTGCCAGCAGCTGGGTCTATGGCTACACCTTC.

J is TRBJ1-5 and V is TRBV19; TRBD1 is a possible D gene (6 bases). CDR1 is LNHDA, CDR2 SQIVND, per germline (reference sequence). V was shortened by 5 bases and J by 9 bases, with 23 bases between the two germline ends. This CDR3 spans 16 amino acids. The DNA of the CDR3 is TGTGCCAGTAGTCACCAACACGGACAGAGCTGGTTGCCCCAGCATTTT. This gives the protein CASSHQHGQSWLPQHF. The whole variable domain, remainder taken from reference TRBV19 and TRBJ1-5, is DGGITQSPKYLFRKEGQNVTLSCEQNLNHDAMYWYRQDPGQGLRLIYYSQIVNDFQKGDIAEGYSVSREKKESFPLTVTSAQKNPTAFYLCASSHQHGQSWLPQHFGDGTRLSIL.

This clone was detected a few times. The chain links TRBV6-5 to TRBJ1-2; D is unresolved. The CDR3 covers 12 residues. V was clipped by 7 bases and J by 4 bases, with 10 bases between them. Germline CDR1 reads MNHEY; CDR2 reads SVGAGI. The CDR3 sequence is CASIGKGYGYTF. CDR3 DNA: TGTGCCAGCATCGGGAAGGGCTATGGCTACACCTTC.

V is TRBV29-1 and J is TRBJ2-7; 7 bases line up with TRBD2. V trimming: 5 bases; J trimming: 3 bases; junction bases outside the gene matches: 10. CDR3 length: 14 amino acids. CDR1 and CDR2 from the germline V gene are SQVTM and ANQGSEA. CDR3 region: CSVSLLAENYEQYF. The CDR3 nucleotides are TGCAGCGTTTCTCTCCTAGCGGAAAACTACGAGCAGTACTTC.

V gene TRBV19 combines with J gene TRBJ2-7; 10 positions match TRBD1. The CDR3 covers 14 residues. Trimming at V came to 6 bases and at J to 2 bases, leaving 4 bases not matched to a gene. Germline V gene lookup returns CDR1 LNHDA and CDR2 SQIVND (reference sequence). DNA for the CDR3: TGTGCCAGTAGGGGACAGGGGAGGACCTACGAGCAGTACTTC. This encodes CASRGQGRTYEQYF.

The chain has TRBV9 and TRBJ2-2; tentative D call: TRBD2 (5 bases). The CDR3 runs 14 residues. Trimming shortened V by 0 bases and J by 10 bases, and 13 bases separated the two germline ends. Germline V gives CDR1 SGDLS, CDR2 YYNGEE. The CDR3: CASSVATAGLELFF. CDR3 nucleotides: TGTGCCAGCAGCGTAGCTACGGCGGGTTTGGAGCTGTTTTTT.

The V gene is TRBV5-5, the J gene TRBJ1-5, with 8 bases fitting TRBD1. The junction had 6 bases not matched to a gene; V was cut back by 4 bases and J by 0 bases. The CDR3 loop spans 16 amino acids. Germline-derived CDR1 and CDR2 are SGHKS and YYEKEE (reference sequence). For the CDR3, the DNA is TGTGCCAGCAGCCTGGGGGGACAGGTTAGCAATCAGCCCCAGCATTTT. It encodes CASSLGGQVSNQPQHF.

There are a few counts of this clone. The chain joins TRBV2 to TRBJ2-7; 8 bases agree with TRBD1. CDR1 and CDR2 from the germline V gene are SNHLY and FYNNEI. Trimming at V came to 6 bases and at J to 4 bases, leaving 14 bases not matched to a gene. CDR3 length: 16 residues. CDR3 in amino acids: CASRRGVEDREYEQYF. The CDR3 coding sequence is TGTGCCAGCAGGAGGGGTGTGGAGGACAGGGAGTACGAGCAGTACTTC. The variable domain in full, with the rest retrieved from reference TRBV2 and TRBJ2-7, is EPEVTQTPSHQVTQMGQEVILRCVPISNHLYFYWYRQILGQKVEFLVSFYNNEISEKSEIFDDQFSVERPDGSNFTLKIRSTKLEDSAMYFCASRRGVEDREYEQYFGPGTRLTVT.

This sequence joins TRBV28 and TRBJ2-3, with D unclear. V gave up 7 bases and J gave up 2 bases, with 4 bases separating them. The germline CDR1 and CDR2 sequences are MDHEN and SYDVKM. CDR3 size: 11 residues. The CDR3 protein is CASTFTDTQYF. The CDR3 bases are TGTGCCAGCACCTTCACAGATACGCAGTATTTT.

This clone was picked up a small number of times. CDR3 in DNA: TGTGCCAGCAGCTATGCAAGGGGAGCTTTCTTT. Translating gives CASSYARGAFF. The V gene is TRBV11-2, the J gene TRBJ1-1, with TRBD1 as a possible D gene (5 bases). V shed 4 bases and J shed 10 bases, with 10 bases lying between them. CDR1 is SGHAT, CDR2 FQNNGV, per germline. The CDR3 is made up of 11 amino acids.

J is TRBJ2-2 and V is TRBV29-1; 12 bases are a match to TRBD1. Germline CDR1 is SQVTM and CDR2 is ANQGSEA. The length of the CDR3 is 14 residues. Germline trimming cut 7 bases from V and 7 bases from J; bases unmatched to any gene: 7. The CDR3 loop reads CSAGQGAFIGELFF. In DNA, the CDR3 is TGCAGCGCGGGACAGGGGGCGTTTATCGGGGAGCTGTTTTTT.

The chain is built from TRBV7-3 and TRBJ2-4; D is uncertain. Trimming took off 1 base at V and 6 bases at J, with 4 bases between the two ends. The CDR3 contains 12 residues. Germline V lookup: CDR1 SGHTA, CDR2 FQGTGA. The DNA for the CDR3 is TGTGCCAGCAGCTTAAAGGGAAACATTCAGTACTTC. This sequence encodes CASSLKGNIQYF.

The rearrangement links TRBV28 to TRBJ1-1, with TRBD1 matching 9 bases. The CDR3 has 16 amino acids. V lost 0 bases and J lost 1; bases outside the gene matches: 3. CDR1 and CDR2 from the germline V gene are MDHEN and SYDVKM. The CDR3 nucleotides read TGTGCCAGCAGTTTATGGGGACAGGGTTGGAACACTGAAGCTTTCTTT. Encoded protein: CASSLWGQGWNTEAFF.

V usage is TRBV5-1 and J usage is TRBJ1-2; D gene uncertain. The CDR3 contains 15 residues. The germline V and J ends were trimmed by 4 bases and 0 bases, with 13 bases remaining between them. The germline V gene encodes CDR1 SGHRS and CDR2 YFSETQ. CDR3: CASSPQALANYGYTF. In DNA form, the CDR3 reads TGCGCCAGCAGCCCGCAGGCATTAGCTAACTATGGCTACACCTTC.

This chain connects TRBV6-5 to TRBJ1-3, with D uncertain. CDR3 size: 14 residues. V was shortened by 2 bases and J by 0 bases, with 5 bases between the two germline ends. CDR1 and CDR2 (germline): MNHEY, SVGAGI. CDR3 nucleotide sequence: TGTGCCAGCAGTTACGGGATCTCTGGAAACACCATATATTTT. Translated, it gives CASSYGISGNTIYF.

V gene TRBV28 combines with J gene TRBJ2-5; D is perhaps TRBD1 or TRBD2 (5 bases each). CDR3 size: 17 residues. The germline V gene has CDR1 MDHEN and CDR2 SYDVKM. V was trimmed by 8 bases and J by 5 bases, leaving 27 bases between them. The CDR3, as DNA: TGTGCCAGCTCTTGGAGGAATTACGGCAGGGTCCCCGAGACCCAGTACTTC. Translated, it gives CASSWRNYGRVPETQYF.

J is TRBJ2-5 and V is TRBV27, with no clear D. The V gene lost 2 bases and the J gene lost 5 bases, with 9 bases spanning the gap. The CDR3 has 13 residues. The germline V gene encodes CDR1 MNHEY and CDR2 SMNVEV (reference sequence). CDR3 loop: CASSLRLGETQYF. The CDR3 DNA is TGTGCCAGCAGTTTACGGCTTGGGGAGACCCAGTACTTC.

The chain joins TRBV25-1 to TRBJ2-5; D is unresolved. The CDR3 is 13 residues long. V lost 5 bases to trimming and J lost 2 bases, with 9 bases between them. In germline, CDR1 is MGHDK, CDR2 SYGVNS. This CDR3 reads CASSWGGQETQYF. CDR3 DNA: TGTGCCAGCAGTTGGGGTGGGCAAGAGACCCAGTACTTC.

A word on this clone: The identical CDR3 is also encoded by other nucleotide sequences in the sample. V gene TRBV7-9 combines with J gene TRBJ2-3; TRBD2 matches at 15 bases. This CDR3 has 16 amino acids. After removal of 3 bases from V and 3 bases from J, the junction contained 1 base not matched to a gene. The germline V gene encodes CDR1 SEHNR and CDR2 FQNEAQ (reference sequence). The CDR3 is CASSLGTSGRTDTQYF. For the CDR3, the DNA is TGTGCCAGCAGCTTGGGGACTAGCGGGAGGACAGATACGCAGTATTTT.

The V gene is TRBV7-2, the J gene TRBJ1-5, with D unresolved. Trimming removed 5 bases at V and 2 bases at J, with 13 bases between. CDR3 size: 15 residues. Germline CDR1 is SGHTA and CDR2 is FQGNSA. CDR3 in DNA: TGTGCCAGCAGCCCCCAAAAAGTGGGCAATCAGCCCCAGCATTTT. This sequence encodes CASSPQKVGNQPQHF. The full variable domain, completed using reference TRBV7-2 and TRBJ1-5, is GAGVSQSPSNKVTEKGKDVELRCDPISGHTALYWYRQSLGQGLEFLIYFQGNSAPDKSGLPSDRFSAERTGGSVSTLTIQRTQQEDSAVYLCASSPQKVGNQPQHFGDGTRLSIL.

J is TRBJ1-2 and V is TRBV19; D ambiguous. From germline, CDR1 is LNHDA and CDR2 SQIVND (reference sequence). The CDR3 is 17 residues long. Trimming stripped 4 bases from V and 0 bases from J, with 18 bases between. The CDR3 region is CASSKQTTSGANYGYTF. The CDR3 coding sequence is TGTGCCAGTAGTAAACAGACGACGTCCGGTGCTAACTATGGCTACACCTTC.

V and J are TRBV28 and TRBJ2-7; 14 nucleotides align to TRBD2. CDR1 MDHEN and CDR2 SYDVKM come from the germline V gene. The CDR3 contains 15 residues. With V trimmed by 6 bases and J by 6 bases, 7 bases remained unmatched. This chain's CDR3 is CASSPGLAGVTEQYF. The DNA of the CDR3 is TGTGCCAGCAGCCCGGGACTAGCGGGAGTTACCGAGCAGTACTTC.

The chain links TRBV5-1 to TRBJ2-4; TRBD2 might be the D (5 bases). The CDR3 runs 16 residues. The V and J ends lost 0 bases and 1 base respectively, with 11 bases between them. Germline-derived CDR1 and CDR2 are SGHRS and YFSETQ. The CDR3 is CASSLEGGSAKNIQYF. CDR3 DNA: TGCGCCAGCAGCTTGGAAGGCGGGTCCGCCAAAAACATTCAGTACTTC.

A word on this clone: Distinct nucleotide sequences in the sample also encode this CDR3. The chain is built from TRBV5-1 and TRBJ2-2; D is possibly TRBD2 (6 bases). The ends were cut back, 5 bases at V and 2 bases at J, with 10 bases in the middle. Germline V gene data show CDR1 as SGHRS and CDR2 as YFSETQ. The CDR3 covers 14 residues. This chain's CDR3 is CASSRDFNTGELFF. CDR3 coding DNA: TGCGCCAGCAGTAGGGACTTTAACACCGGGGAGCTGTTTTTT.

V usage is TRBV5-1 and J usage is TRBJ1-2; D is unresolved. This CDR3 has 14 amino acids. Germline values: CDR1 SGHRS, CDR2 YFSETQ. Trimming removed 0 bases at V and 8 bases at J, with 14 bases between. The CDR3 loop reads CASSLVRGLSGYTF. DNA of the CDR3: TGCGCCAGCAGCTTGGTGAGAGGGCTTAGCGGCTACACCTTC.

The chain has TRBV7-6 and TRBJ1-2; unclear D gene. V was cut by 6 bases and J by 1 base, with 9 bases left in between. This CDR3 is built from 13 residues. Germline assignment: CDR1 SGHVS and CDR2 FNYEAQ. CDR3: CASSPILNYGYTF. The CDR3 bases are TGTGCCAGCAGTCCAATTCTTAACTATGGCTACACCTTC.